This T cell receptor beta chain stems from a study of technical replicates of blood from several donors. The ends lost 5 bases at V and 1 base at J; junction bases unmatched: 5. The length of the CDR3 is 15 residues. Germline CDR1 is SGHDT and CDR2 is YYEEEE. Generated by immunoSEQ multiplex PCR, the TCRdb table keeps only in-frame clones and is missing some. The repertoire holds 72,000 or so clones, with roughly 90% as singletons. This sequence was found in a human donor in good health. The chain recombines TRBV5-6 with TRBJ1-5, with 8 bases aligning to TRBD1. Sequencing input: T cells isolated from PBMCs. The CDR3 region is CASRLQGASNQPQHF. The DNA of the CDR3 is TGTGCCAGCAGACTTCAGGGGGCGAGCAATCAGCCCCAGCATTTT.